These T cell receptor beta chains were read from a single sample in a study of CD8 T cells in ankylosing spondylitis. One entry per CDR3 protein, called by TCRdb with MiXCR from the 5' RACE reads. The data show roughly 700,000 distinct CDR3 sequences, 15% to 20% seen once. The material sequenced was blood, either unsorted or a sorted T cell fraction (not recorded which). These receptors were collected from a male donor with ankylosing spondylitis. Each CDR3 is given with its conserved first and last residue. The D gene is left open where the match is weak. Some rows have no size entry. The others give once, few or many, or a class for an expanded clone.

cdr3_nt: TGTGCCAGCAGGGGGACAGGGGACGGGAGCCCCTACGAGCAGTACTTC; cdr3_aa: CASRGTGDGSPYEQYF; v_call: TRBV12-3/TRBV12-4; d_call: TRBD1; clone_size: NA; j_call: TRBJ2-7
cdr3_nt: TGTGCCAGCAGTTTCCCGGGCACGGGCAATCAGCCCCAGCATTTT; cdr3_aa: CASSFPGTGNQPQHF; v_call: TRBV28; d_call: NA; clone_size: NA; j_call: TRBJ1-5
cdr3_nt: TGTGCCAGCAGGACGGACTCTCCCATTCAGTACTTC; cdr3_aa: CASRTDSPIQYF; v_call: TRBV12-3/TRBV12-4; d_call: NA; clone_size: few; j_call: TRBJ2-4
cdr3_nt: TGCAGTGCTCTTAGCGGGAGGGTAGGGAATGAGCAGTTCTTC; cdr3_aa: CSALSGRVGNEQFF; v_call: TRBV20-1; d_call: TRBD2; clone_size: NA; j_call: TRBJ2-1
cdr3_nt: TGTGCCAGCAGCTCCACCGGGACAGGGGTCCAAGAGACCCAGTACTTC; cdr3_aa: CASSSTGTGVQETQYF; v_call: TRBV7-3; d_call: TRBD1; clone_size: few; j_call: TRBJ2-5
cdr3_nt: TGTGCCAGCAGCCCCTGGGTGGCGGGGAACACAGATACGCAGTATTTT; cdr3_aa: CASSPWVAGNTDTQYF; v_call: TRBV7-9; d_call: NA; clone_size: NA; j_call: TRBJ2-3
cdr3_nt: TGCAGTGCCCACGGACAGAGCAATCAGCCCCAGCATTTT; cdr3_aa: CSAHGQSNQPQHF; v_call: TRBV20-1; d_call: NA; clone_size: many; j_call: TRBJ1-5
cdr3_nt: TGTGCCACCGGGACTAGCGGGAGAAGGGATGAGCAGTTCTTC; cdr3_aa: CATGTSGRRDEQFF; v_call: TRBV24-1; d_call: TRBD2; clone_size: NA; j_call: TRBJ2-1
cdr3_nt: TGTGCCAGCAGTGCCGGGACTAGCGGGAGCTCCTACAATGAGCAGTTCTTC; cdr3_aa: CASSAGTSGSSYNEQFF; v_call: TRBV12-3/TRBV12-4; d_call: TRBD2; clone_size: few; j_call: TRBJ2-1
cdr3_nt: TGTGCCAGCAGTTCGAGATCCTACGAGCAGTACTTC; cdr3_aa: CASSSRSYEQYF; v_call: TRBV12-3/TRBV12-4; d_call: NA; clone_size: many; j_call: TRBJ2-7
cdr3_nt: TGTGCCAGCAGCTTAACAGGGGGAGGGCATGAGCAGTTCTTC; cdr3_aa: CASSLTGGGHEQFF; v_call: TRBV7-3; d_call: NA; clone_size: many; j_call: TRBJ2-1
cdr3_nt: TGTGCCACCAGGGATCAGGATTCCTACGAGCAGTACTTC; cdr3_aa: CATRDQDSYEQYF; v_call: TRBV6-2/TRBV6-3; d_call: NA; clone_size: NA; j_call: TRBJ2-7
cdr3_nt: TGTGCCAGCAGTTACTCGAAGGGACCGAGCAATCAGCCCCAGCATTTT; cdr3_aa: CASSYSKGPSNQPQHF; v_call: TRBV6-2/TRBV6-3; d_call: NA; clone_size: few; j_call: TRBJ1-5
cdr3_nt: TGTGCCAGCAGGGCGGGACAGGGTAAATTTGGAAACACCATATATTTT; cdr3_aa: CASRAGQGKFGNTIYF; v_call: TRBV12-3/TRBV12-4; d_call: TRBD1; clone_size: few; j_call: TRBJ1-3
cdr3_nt: TGTGCCAGCAGTCCCAGACCTGACGGGAGAGGGGAGCAGTACTTC; cdr3_aa: CASSPRPDGRGEQYF; v_call: TRBV6-1; d_call: NA; clone_size: NA; j_call: TRBJ2-7
cdr3_nt: TGTGCCAGCCTCAACGGGGAGGAGAGAGGCAAAAACATTCAGTACTTC; cdr3_aa: CASLNGEERGKNIQYF; v_call: TRBV28; d_call: NA; clone_size: few; j_call: TRBJ2-4
cdr3_nt: TGCGCCAGCAGCCAAGATCCAGGAGGCTACGAGCAGTACTTC; cdr3_aa: CASSQDPGGYEQYF; v_call: TRBV4-1; d_call: NA; clone_size: many; j_call: TRBJ2-7
cdr3_nt: TGTGCCAGCAGCCGGACACAAAACTATGGCTACACCTTC; cdr3_aa: CASSRTQNYGYTF; v_call: TRBV5-6; d_call: NA; clone_size: few; j_call: TRBJ1-2
cdr3_nt: TGCAGTGCTAGATGGGGAAGCTCCTATAATTCACCCCTCCACTTT; cdr3_aa: CSARWGSSYNSPLHF; v_call: TRBV20-1; d_call: NA; clone_size: few; j_call: TRBJ1-6
cdr3_nt: TGCAGTGCTAGAGATGGACAGCGGTACAATGAGCAGTTCTTC; cdr3_aa: CSARDGQRYNEQFF; v_call: TRBV20-1; d_call: NA; clone_size: NA; j_call: TRBJ2-1
cdr3_nt: TGCAGTGCTAAAGAGACAAATAGCAATCAGCCCCAGCATTTT; cdr3_aa: CSAKETNSNQPQHF; v_call: TRBV20-1; d_call: NA; clone_size: many; j_call: TRBJ1-5
cdr3_nt: TGCGCCAGCAGCCCGGACAGGGGTCGTATTGTGCAGTACTTC; cdr3_aa: CASSPDRGRIVQYF; v_call: TRBV5-1; d_call: TRBD1; clone_size: NA; j_call: TRBJ2-7
cdr3_nt: TGTGCCACTGCAACTGGGCAGGGCTACGAGCAGTACTTC; cdr3_aa: CATATGQGYEQYF; v_call: TRBV19; d_call: NA; clone_size: NA; j_call: TRBJ2-7
cdr3_nt: TGTGCCAGCAGCGGAGCGGGAGGGCCTAACAATGAGCAGTTCTTC; cdr3_aa: CASSGAGGPNNEQFF; v_call: TRBV9; d_call: TRBD2; clone_size: few; j_call: TRBJ2-1
cdr3_nt: TGTGCCAGCAGTGAGGTTGATCGGAACCGGCCCTACGAGCAGTACTTC; cdr3_aa: CASSEVDRNRPYEQYF; v_call: TRBV2; d_call: NA; clone_size: NA; j_call: TRBJ2-7
cdr3_nt: TGCAGCGTTGAAATGGGCTCCGAGCAGTACTTC; cdr3_aa: CSVEMGSEQYF; v_call: TRBV29-1; d_call: NA; clone_size: few; j_call: TRBJ2-7
cdr3_nt: TGTGCCAGCAGCCTTAGCGGGGGGTTGGGAAGCGGGGAGCTGTTTTTT; cdr3_aa: CASSLSGGLGSGELFF; v_call: TRBV7-8; d_call: TRBD2; clone_size: NA; j_call: TRBJ2-2
cdr3_nt: TGTGCCAGCAGCCAAGAGGGACAGGGCCTAGGACTGTTTTTT; cdr3_aa: CASSQEGQGLGLFF; v_call: TRBV4-2; d_call: TRBD1; clone_size: NA; j_call: TRBJ1-4
cdr3_nt: TGTGCCAGCAGTTCGGGTGCACTAGCCAAAAACATTCAGTACTTC; cdr3_aa: CASSSGALAKNIQYF; v_call: TRBV6-5; d_call: NA; clone_size: NA; j_call: TRBJ2-4